This TCR beta chain was profiled in a study of OX40 agonist ivuxolimab in advanced cancers. Study background: Patients received the agonistic anti-OX40 (CD134) antibody ivuxolimab. Study-wide results and caveats: Partial responders at 0.1-3.0 mg/kg showed near-lowest clonal expansion.

This CDR3 is built from 13 residues. The germline V gene encodes CDR1 GTSNPN and CDR2 SVGIG (reference sequence). V was clipped by 0 bases and J by 10 bases, with 13 bases between them. TCRdb keeps only in-frame clones here, not all; method: immunoSEQ multiplex PCR. This table holds tens of thousands of clones, 75% to 90% found once. Blood samples were obtained at baseline, cycle 4 day 1, and cycle 7 day 1. For this clone: Its antigen is still unknown.

The genes are TRBV30 and TRBJ2-1; tentatively, D is TRBD2 (5 bases). The starting material was CD4+ or CD8+ T cells sorted from blood, obtained in a trial of the OX40 agonist ivuxolimab. This sequence originates from an adult with an advanced solid tumor such as melanoma, head and neck, liver or kidney cancer. CDR3: CAWSVLRGQEQFF. The DNA of the CDR3 is TGTGCCTGGAGTGTACTACGCGGGCAGGAGCAGTTCTTC.